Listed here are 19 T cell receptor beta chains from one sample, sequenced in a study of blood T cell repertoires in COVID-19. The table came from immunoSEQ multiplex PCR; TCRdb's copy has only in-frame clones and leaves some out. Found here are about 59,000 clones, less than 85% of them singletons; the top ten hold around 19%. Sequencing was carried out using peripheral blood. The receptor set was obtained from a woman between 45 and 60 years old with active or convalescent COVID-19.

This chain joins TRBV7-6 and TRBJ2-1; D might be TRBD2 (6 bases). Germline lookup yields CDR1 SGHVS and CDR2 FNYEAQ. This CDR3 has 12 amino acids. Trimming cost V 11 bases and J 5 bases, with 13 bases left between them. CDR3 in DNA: TGTGCCTGGGGGGACGGGAACAATGAGCAGTTCTTC. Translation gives CAWGDGNNEQFF. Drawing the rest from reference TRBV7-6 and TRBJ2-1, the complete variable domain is GAGVSQSPRYKVTKRGQDVALRCDPISGHVSLYWYRQALGQGPEFLTYFNYEAQQDKSGLPNDRFSAERPEGSISTLTIQRTEQRDSAMYRCAWGDGNNEQFFGPGTRLTVL.

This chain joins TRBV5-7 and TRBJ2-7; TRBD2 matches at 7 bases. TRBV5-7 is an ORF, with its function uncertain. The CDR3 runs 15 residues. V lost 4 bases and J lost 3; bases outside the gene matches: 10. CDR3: CASSPQRGLSYEQYF. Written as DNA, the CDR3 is TGTGCCAGCAGCCCACAGCGGGGCCTAAGCTACGAGCAGTACTTC.

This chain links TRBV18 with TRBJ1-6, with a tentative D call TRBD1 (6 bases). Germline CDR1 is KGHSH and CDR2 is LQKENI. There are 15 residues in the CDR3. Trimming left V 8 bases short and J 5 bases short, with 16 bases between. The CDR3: CASQTRTDNNSPLHF. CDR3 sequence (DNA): TGTGCCAGCCAAACCCGGACAGACAATAATTCACCCCTCCACTTT.

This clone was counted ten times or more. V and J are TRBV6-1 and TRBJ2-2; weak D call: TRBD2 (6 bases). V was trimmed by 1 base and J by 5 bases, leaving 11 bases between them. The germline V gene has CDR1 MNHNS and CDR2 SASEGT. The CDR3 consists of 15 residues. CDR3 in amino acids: CASSEEEGGTGELFF. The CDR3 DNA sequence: TGTGCCAGCAGTGAAGAGGAGGGTGGAACCGGGGAGCTGTTTTTT.

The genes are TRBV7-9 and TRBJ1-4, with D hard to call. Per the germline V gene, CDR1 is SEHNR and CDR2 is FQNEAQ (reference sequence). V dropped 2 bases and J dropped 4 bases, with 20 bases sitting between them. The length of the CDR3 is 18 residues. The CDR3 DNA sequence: TGTGCCAGCAGCTTAATCTCACCCAACAAGTACGATAATGAAAAACTGTTTTTT. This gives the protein CASSLISPNKYDNEKLFF.

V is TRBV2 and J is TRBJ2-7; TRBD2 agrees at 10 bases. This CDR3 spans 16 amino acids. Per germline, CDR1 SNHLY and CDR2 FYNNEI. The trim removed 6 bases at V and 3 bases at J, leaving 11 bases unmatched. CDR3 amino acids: CASSAGPRLAGYEQYF. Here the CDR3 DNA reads TGTGCCAGCAGCGCAGGACCGCGACTAGCGGGCTACGAGCAGTACTTC.

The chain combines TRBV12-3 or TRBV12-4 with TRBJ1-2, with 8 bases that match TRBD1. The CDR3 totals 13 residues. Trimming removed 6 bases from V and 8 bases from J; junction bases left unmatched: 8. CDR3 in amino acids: CASSPDRGRGYTF. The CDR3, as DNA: TGTGCCAGCAGCCCTGACAGGGGCCGCGGCTACACCTTC.

The CDR3 here is CASSHLADVYTDTQYF. As DNA, the CDR3 is TGCGCCAGCAGCCATCTAGCGGATGTCTACACAGATACGCAGTATTTT. This chain links TRBV4-1 with TRBJ2-3; 7 nucleotides match TRBD2. Germline assignment: CDR1 MGHRA and CDR2 YSYEKL. Trimming removed 3 bases from V and 2 bases from J; junction bases left unmatched: 8. The CDR3 loop spans 16 amino acids.

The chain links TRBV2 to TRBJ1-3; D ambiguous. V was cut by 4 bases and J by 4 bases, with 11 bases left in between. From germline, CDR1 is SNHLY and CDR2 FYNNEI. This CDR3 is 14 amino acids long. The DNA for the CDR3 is TGTGCCAGCAGTGTTGAGGCTTCGGGAAACACCATATATTTT. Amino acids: CASSVEASGNTIYF.

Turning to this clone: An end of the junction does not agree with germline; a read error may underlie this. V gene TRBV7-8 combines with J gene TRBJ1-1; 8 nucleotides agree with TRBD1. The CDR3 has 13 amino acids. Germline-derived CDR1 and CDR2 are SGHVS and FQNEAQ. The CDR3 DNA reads TGTGCCAGCAGATTGACAGGGGACACTAAAGCTTTCTTT. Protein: CASRLTGDTKAFF.

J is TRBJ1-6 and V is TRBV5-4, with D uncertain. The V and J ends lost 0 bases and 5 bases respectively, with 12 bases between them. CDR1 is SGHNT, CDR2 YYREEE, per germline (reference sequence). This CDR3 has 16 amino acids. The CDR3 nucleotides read TGTGCCAGCAGCTTGGGTCAACCCGGGGATAATTCACCCCTCCACTTT. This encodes CASSLGQPGDNSPLHF.

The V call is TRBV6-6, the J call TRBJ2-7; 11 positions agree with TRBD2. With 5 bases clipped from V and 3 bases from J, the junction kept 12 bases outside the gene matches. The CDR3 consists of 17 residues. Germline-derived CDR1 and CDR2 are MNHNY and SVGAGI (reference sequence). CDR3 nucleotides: TGTGCCAGCAGTCGAGGGACTAGCGGAAACCACGACTACGAGCAGTACTTC. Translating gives CASSRGTSGNHDYEQYF.

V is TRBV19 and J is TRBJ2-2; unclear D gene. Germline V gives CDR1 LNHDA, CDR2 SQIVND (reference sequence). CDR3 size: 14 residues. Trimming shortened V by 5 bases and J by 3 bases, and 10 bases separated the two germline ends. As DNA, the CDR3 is TGTGCCAGTAGTGCCGACACCTACACCGGGGAGCTGTTTTTT. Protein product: CASSADTYTGELFF.

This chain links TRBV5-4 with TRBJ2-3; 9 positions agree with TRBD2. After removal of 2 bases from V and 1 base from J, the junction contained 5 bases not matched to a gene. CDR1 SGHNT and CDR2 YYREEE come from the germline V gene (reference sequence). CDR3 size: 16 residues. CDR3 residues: CASSFGGLARTDTQYF. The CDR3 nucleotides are TGTGCCAGCAGCTTTGGTGGACTAGCGCGCACAGATACGCAGTATTTT.

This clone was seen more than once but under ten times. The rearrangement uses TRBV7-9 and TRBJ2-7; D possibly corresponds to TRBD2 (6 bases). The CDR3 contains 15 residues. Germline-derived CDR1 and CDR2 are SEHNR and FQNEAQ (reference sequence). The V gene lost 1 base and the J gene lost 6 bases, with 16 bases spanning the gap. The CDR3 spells CASSLVAHLEGEQYF. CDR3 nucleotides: TGTGCCAGCAGCTTAGTGGCCCACCTGGAGGGCGAGCAGTACTTC. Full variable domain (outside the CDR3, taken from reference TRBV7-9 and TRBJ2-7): DTGVSQNPRHKITKRGQNVTFRCDPISEHNRLYWYRQTLGQGPEFLTYFQNEAQLEKSRLLSDRFSAERPKGSFSTLEIQRTEQGDSAMYLCASSLVAHLEGEQYFGPGTRLTVT.

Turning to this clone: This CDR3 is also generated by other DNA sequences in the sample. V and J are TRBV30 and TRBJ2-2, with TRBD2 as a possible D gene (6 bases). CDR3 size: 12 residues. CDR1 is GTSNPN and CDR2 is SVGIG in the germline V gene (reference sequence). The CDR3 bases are TGTGGGGGCGGGCGGGGTACCGGGGAGCTGTTTTTT. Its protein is CGGGRGTGELFF.

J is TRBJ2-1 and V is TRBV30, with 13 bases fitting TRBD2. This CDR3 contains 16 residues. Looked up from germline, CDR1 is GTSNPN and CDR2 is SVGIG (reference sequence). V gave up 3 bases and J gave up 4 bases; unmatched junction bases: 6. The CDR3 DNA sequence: TGTGCCTGGAGAGGACCGGGACTAGCGGGATACAATGAGCAGTTCTTC. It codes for CAWRGPGLAGYNEQFF. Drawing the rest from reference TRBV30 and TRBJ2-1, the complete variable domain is SQTIHQWPATLVQPVGSPLSLECTVEGTSNPNLYWYRQAAGRGLQLLFYSVGIGQISSEVPQNLSASRPQDRQFILSSKKLLLSDSGFYLCAWRGPGLAGYNEQFFGPGTRLTVL.

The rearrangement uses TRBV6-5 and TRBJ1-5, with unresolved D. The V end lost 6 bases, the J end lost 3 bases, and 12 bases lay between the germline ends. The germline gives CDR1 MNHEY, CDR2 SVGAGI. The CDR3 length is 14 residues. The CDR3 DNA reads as TGTGCCAGCAGCCGAAACCGCTACAATCAGCCCCAGCATTTT. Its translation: CASSRNRYNQPQHF.

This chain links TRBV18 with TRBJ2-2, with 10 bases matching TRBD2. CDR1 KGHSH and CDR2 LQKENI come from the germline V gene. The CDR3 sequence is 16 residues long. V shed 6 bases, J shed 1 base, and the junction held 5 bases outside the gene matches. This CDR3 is CASSLASGRNTGELFF. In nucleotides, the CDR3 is TGTGCCAGCTCCCTTGCTAGCGGGAGGAACACCGGGGAGCTGTTTTTT.